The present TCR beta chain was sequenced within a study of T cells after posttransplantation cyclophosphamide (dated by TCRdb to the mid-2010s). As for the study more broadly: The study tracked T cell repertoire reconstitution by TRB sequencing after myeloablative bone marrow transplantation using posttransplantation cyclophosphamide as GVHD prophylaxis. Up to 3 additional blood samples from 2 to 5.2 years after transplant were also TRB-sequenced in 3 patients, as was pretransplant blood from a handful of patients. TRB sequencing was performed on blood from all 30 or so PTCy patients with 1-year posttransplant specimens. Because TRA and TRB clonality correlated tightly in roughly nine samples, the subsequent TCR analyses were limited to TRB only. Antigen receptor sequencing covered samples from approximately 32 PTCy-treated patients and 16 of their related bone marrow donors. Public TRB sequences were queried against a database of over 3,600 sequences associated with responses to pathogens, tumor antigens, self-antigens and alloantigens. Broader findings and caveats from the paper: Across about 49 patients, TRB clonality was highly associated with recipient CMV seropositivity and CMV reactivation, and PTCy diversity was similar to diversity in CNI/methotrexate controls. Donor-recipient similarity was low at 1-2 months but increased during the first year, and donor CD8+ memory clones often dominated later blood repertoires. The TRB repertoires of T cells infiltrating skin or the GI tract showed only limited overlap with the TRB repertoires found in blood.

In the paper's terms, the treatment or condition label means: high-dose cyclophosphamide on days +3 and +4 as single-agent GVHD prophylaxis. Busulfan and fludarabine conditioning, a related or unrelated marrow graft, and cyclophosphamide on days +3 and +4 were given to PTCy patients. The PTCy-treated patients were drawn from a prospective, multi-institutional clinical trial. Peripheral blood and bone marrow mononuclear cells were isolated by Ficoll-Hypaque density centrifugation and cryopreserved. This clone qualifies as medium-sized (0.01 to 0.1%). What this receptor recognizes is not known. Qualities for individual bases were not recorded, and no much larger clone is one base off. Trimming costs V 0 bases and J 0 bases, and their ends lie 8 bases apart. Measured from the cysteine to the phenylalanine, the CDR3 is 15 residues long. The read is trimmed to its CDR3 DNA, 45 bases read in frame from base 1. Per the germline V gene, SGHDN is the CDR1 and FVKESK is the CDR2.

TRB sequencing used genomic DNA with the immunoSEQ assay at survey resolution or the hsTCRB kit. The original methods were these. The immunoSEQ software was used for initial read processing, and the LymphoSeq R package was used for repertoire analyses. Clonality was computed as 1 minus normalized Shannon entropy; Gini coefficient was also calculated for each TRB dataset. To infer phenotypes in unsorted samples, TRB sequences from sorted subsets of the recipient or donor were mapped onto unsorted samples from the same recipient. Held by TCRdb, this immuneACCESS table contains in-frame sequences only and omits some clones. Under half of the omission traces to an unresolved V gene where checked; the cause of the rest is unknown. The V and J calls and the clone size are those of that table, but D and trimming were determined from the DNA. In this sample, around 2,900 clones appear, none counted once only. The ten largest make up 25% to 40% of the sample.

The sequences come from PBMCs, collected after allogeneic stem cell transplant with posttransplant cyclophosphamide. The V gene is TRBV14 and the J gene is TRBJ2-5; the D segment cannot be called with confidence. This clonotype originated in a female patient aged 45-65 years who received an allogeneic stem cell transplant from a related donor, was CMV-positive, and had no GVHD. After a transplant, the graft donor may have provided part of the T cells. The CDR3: CASSQDFGYQETQYF. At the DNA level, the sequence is TGTGCCAGCAGCCAAGATTTCGGGTACCAAGAGACCCAGTACTTC. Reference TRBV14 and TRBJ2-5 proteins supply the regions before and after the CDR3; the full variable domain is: EAGVTQFPSHSVIEKGQTVTLRCDPISGHDNLYWYRRVMGKEIKFLLHFVKESKQDESGMPNNRFLAERTGGTYSTLKVQPAELEDSGVYFCASSQDFGYQETQYFGPGTRLLVL.